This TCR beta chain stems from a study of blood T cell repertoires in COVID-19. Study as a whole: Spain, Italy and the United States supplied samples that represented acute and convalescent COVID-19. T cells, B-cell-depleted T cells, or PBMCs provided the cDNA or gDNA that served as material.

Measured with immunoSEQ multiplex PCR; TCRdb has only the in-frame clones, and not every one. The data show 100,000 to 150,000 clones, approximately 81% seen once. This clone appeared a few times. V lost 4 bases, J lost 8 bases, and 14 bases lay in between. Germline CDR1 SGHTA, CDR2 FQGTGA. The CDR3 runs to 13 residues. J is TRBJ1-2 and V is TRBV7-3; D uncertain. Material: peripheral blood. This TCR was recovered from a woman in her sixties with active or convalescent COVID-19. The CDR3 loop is CASSSSWRAGYTF. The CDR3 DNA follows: TGTGCCAGCAGCTCTTCTTGGAGGGCGGGCTACACCTTC.